The rows below give T cell receptor beta chains drawn from one sample of a study of beta chain features in type 1 diabetes. Here immunoSEQ multiplex PCR was the method, and the copy in TCRdb shows in-frame clones only, minus some. The sample includes hundreds of thousands of clones, 30% of them seen just once. The specimen was naive CD4+ T cells from blood. The receptors come from a young man in good health. The CDR3 runs from the conserved cysteine through the conserved F or W. The D gene is left open where the match is weak. For some rows the clone size is stated as once, few or many, or as a class when expanded; others skip it.

J	V	size	D	DNA	CDR3
TRBJ2-7	TRBV4-1	.	TRBD1	TGCGCCAGCAGCCACCCGGGACAGGGGAAAATCGAGCAGTACTTC	CASSHPGQGKIEQYF
TRBJ1-5	TRBV9	.	.	TGTGCCAGCAGCCAAACAGGGCGCAATCAGCCCCAGCATTTT	CASSQTGRNQPQHF
TRBJ2-3	TRBV5-1	few	.	TGCGCCAGCGGCAGGGGTACAGATACGCAGTATTTT	CASGRGTDTQYF
TRBJ1-2	TRBV29-1	.	.	TGCAGCGTCATCACAGGGTTTTATGGCTACACCTTC	CSVITGFYGYTF
TRBJ2-7	TRBV25-1	few	.	TGTGCCAGCAGTGAAGGTCTAGCGCCTTTCTACGAGCAGTACTTC	CASSEGLAPFYEQYF
TRBJ2-3	TRBV2	.	TRBD2	TGTGCCAGCAGTGAGCTAGCGGGATTGGTAGATACGCAGTATTTT	CASSELAGLVDTQYF
TRBJ2-4	TRBV30	.	.	TGTGCCTGGATGGAGGAAGCCAAAAACATTCAGTACTTC	CAWMEEAKNIQYF
TRBJ2-7	TRBV7-2	.	TRBD2	TGTGCCAGCAGCTTAGGGGCGGGAGAGTACTACGAGCAGTACTTC	CASSLGAGEYYEQYF
TRBJ2-7	TRBV30	.	.	TGTGCCTGGAGCGAGGGAGGCTACGAGCAGTACTTC	CAWSEGGYEQYF
TRBJ2-3	TRBV6-5	.	.	TGTGCCAGCAGTCCGGGACTGGGAGGAGATACGCAGTATTTT	CASSPGLGGDTQYF
TRBJ2-3	TRBV30	.	TRBD2	TGTGCCTGGGGACTAGCGGGAGCAGATACGCAGTATTTT	CAWGLAGADTQYF
TRBJ1-5	TRBV30	.	.	TGTGCCTGGGACAGTTATAGCAATCAGCCCCAGCATTTT	CAWDSYSNQPQHF
TRBJ1-1	TRBV30	few	.	TGTGCCTGGAGTGCGGACAGTAACACTGAAGCTTTCTTT	CAWSADSNTEAFF
TRBJ2-7	TRBV4-3	.	TRBD1	TGCGCCAGCAGCCAAGATCACAGGGGGCTATACGAGCAGTACTTC	CASSQDHRGLYEQYF
TRBJ2-1	TRBV9	few	.	TGTGCCAGCAGTATTGTAGGAGGCTCCTACAATGAGCAGTTCTTC	CASSIVGGSYNEQFF
TRBJ2-1	TRBV7-3	.	.	TGTGCCAGCAGCCCTCCCGGCCGTTACAATGAGCAGTTCTTC	CASSPPGRYNEQFF
TRBJ2-1	TRBV25-1	.	TRBD1	TGTGCCAGCAGGGGACAGGGGATTTACAATGAGCAGTTCTTC	CASRGQGIYNEQFF